This record covers a single T cell receptor (beta chain). Original processing notes: From reference gene primer amplification, estimates of nucleated cell counts were derived. This table comes from immunoSEQ multiplex PCR, and its TCRdb copy is limited to in-frame clones, with some not included. Clonal size and the V and J genes are those of that table, whereas D and trimming came from the DNA. Of around 270,000 clones in the sample, roughly 90% are singletons; the top ten hold approximately 2%. With V trimmed by 5 bases and J by 5 bases, 12 bases remained unmatched. There are 17 residues in the CDR3. Germline CDR1 and CDR2: SGHAT and FQNNGV. This sample was taken from a study of blood T cell repertoires in COVID-19.

The source material was peripheral blood. The chain combines TRBV11-2 with TRBJ2-1; 10 positions agree with TRBD2. The clonotype comes from a young man with active or convalescent COVID-19. CDR3 amino acids: CASSPRLMSGGDNEQFF. Here the CDR3 DNA reads TGTGCCAGCAGCCCTCGCCTAATGAGCGGGGGGGACAATGAGCAGTTCTTC.